The 3 T cell receptor beta chains listed next were all sequenced from one sample in a study of blood T cell repertoires in COVID-19. TCRdb's table, derived via immunoSEQ multiplex PCR, lists solely in-frame clones and lacks some. The sample has around 300,000 clones; about 86% are singletons. The sequenced sample was peripheral blood. The receptor source for this set is a man aged 25 to 45 with active or convalescent COVID-19.

This chain connects TRBV27 to TRBJ2-1, with TRBD1 identical over 10 bases. The CDR3 is 16 residues long. Per the germline V gene, CDR1 is MNHEY and CDR2 is SMNVEV (reference sequence). Trimming cost V 6 bases and J 8 bases; bases outside gene matches: 13. CDR3 sequence: CASRLTTGTGEYEQFF. The DNA for the CDR3 is TGTGCCAGCAGACTGACTACCGGGACAGGGGAGTATGAGCAGTTCTTC.

The chain recombines TRBV30 with TRBJ2-2; D possibly corresponds to TRBD1 (5 bases). This CDR3 comprises 12 residues. Germline loops: CDR1 GTSNPN, CDR2 SVGIG (reference sequence). V gave up 4 bases and J gave up 6 bases, with 9 bases separating them. The CDR3 DNA is TGTGCCTGGACAGGGCCCCCCGGGGAGCTGTTTTTT. Protein product: CAWTGPPGELFF.

This rearrangement joins TRBV19 to TRBJ1-4, with a weak D call TRBD1 (6 bases). The CDR3 consists of 14 residues. Between the trimmed V and J ends, which lost 6 bases and 5 bases, there was a span of 13 bases. Germline CDR1 reads LNHDA; CDR2 reads SQIVND (reference sequence). The CDR3 bases are TGTGCCAGTAGCTCGGGACAAGAGAATGAAAAACTGTTTTTT. This codes for CASSSGQENEKLFF.